These 23 T cell receptor beta chains originate from one sample sequenced in a study of blood T cell repertoires in COVID-19. Generated by immunoSEQ multiplex PCR, the TCRdb table keeps only in-frame clones and is missing some. The data contain tens of thousands of clones, roughly 87% of them seen just once; the ten biggest clones take up over 12%. Input material: peripheral blood. Source of these receptors: a male donor with acute or convalescent COVID-19.

The chain links TRBV19 to TRBJ2-3, with a tentative D call TRBD2 (5 bases). This CDR3 has 16 amino acids. Germline V CDR1 and CDR2: LNHDA, SQIVND (reference sequence). V was pared by 5 bases and J by 6 bases, with 21 bases between. The CDR3 here is CASSAQLALGWDTQYF. The CDR3, as DNA: TGTGCCAGTAGTGCCCAGCTAGCCCTAGGTTGGGATACGCAGTATTTT.

This clone has just one count. The V call is TRBV7-3, the J call TRBJ2-3, with TRBD2 matching over 7 bases. The ends lost 2 bases at V and 0 bases at J; junction bases unmatched: 2. The V gene's germline CDR1 is SGHTA and CDR2 FQGTGA. The CDR3 covers 15 residues. DNA for the CDR3: TGTGCCAGCAGCTTACTAGCGGCTAGCACAGATACGCAGTATTTT. Its translation: CASSLLAASTDTQYF.

The chain links TRBV19 to TRBJ1-2; 8 positions match TRBD1. Per the germline V gene, CDR1 is LNHDA and CDR2 is SQIVND (reference sequence). V lost 5 bases, J lost 4 bases, and 6 bases stayed unmatched. The length of the CDR3 is 14 residues. The CDR3 DNA is TGTGCCAGTAGTCCATCCGGGACAGGCTATGGCTACACCTTC. It yields the protein CASSPSGTGYGYTF.

This chain links TRBV6-5 with TRBJ1-5; the match to TRBD1 covers 8 bases. Germline V gene lookup returns CDR1 MNHEY and CDR2 SVGAGI. This CDR3 contains 14 residues. The V and J ends lost 6 bases and 1 base, in that order; junction bases with no gene match: 2. The CDR3 is CASRRQGSNQPQHF. The CDR3 DNA reads TGTGCCAGCAGGAGACAGGGGAGCAATCAGCCCCAGCATTTT.

The genes are TRBV7-8 and TRBJ2-7; TRBD1 aligns across 9 bases. Germline values: CDR1 SGHVS, CDR2 FQNEAQ. V was pared by 5 bases and J by 2 bases, with 7 bases of the junction left unmatched. The CDR3 is made up of 15 amino acids. CDR3 residues: CASSIGTGNTYEQYF. DNA of the CDR3: TGTGCCAGCAGCATCGGGACAGGGAACACCTACGAGCAGTACTTC.

The chain is built from TRBV19 and TRBJ2-4; 8 nucleotides align to TRBD1. Per germline, CDR1 LNHDA and CDR2 SQIVND (reference sequence). J lost 2 bases, V lost 4 bases, and 4 bases had no gene match. The CDR3 totals 15 residues. CDR3 amino acids: CASSTGQGTKNIQYF. Written as DNA, the CDR3 is TGTGCCAGTAGTACCGGACAGGGAACCAAAAACATTCAGTACTTC. Drawing the rest from reference TRBV19 and TRBJ2-4, the complete variable domain is DGGITQSPKYLFRKEGQNVTLSCEQNLNHDAMYWYRQDPGQGLRLIYYSQIVNDFQKGDIAEGYSVSREKKESFPLTVTSAQKNPTAFYLCASSTGQGTKNIQYFGAGTRLSVL.

The V gene is TRBV6-5, the J gene TRBJ1-2; 8 nucleotides match TRBD1. Germline values: CDR1 MNHEY, CDR2 SVGAGI. The J segment lost 2 bases and the V segment lost 10 bases, leaving 9 bases of the junction unmatched. This CDR3 has 14 amino acids. CDR3: CATNDRGSNYGYTF. In nucleotides, the CDR3 is TGTGCCACCAACGACAGGGGCTCGAACTATGGCTACACCTTC.

The chain couples TRBV5-6 to TRBJ1-6, with D possibly matching TRBD1 (6 bases). CDR3 length equals 15 residues. Trimming took off 6 bases at V and 3 bases at J, with 13 bases between the two ends. Germline V gene sequence: CDR1 SGHDT, CDR2 YYEEEE. The CDR3 coding sequence is TGTGCCAGCAACTGGAACAGGGACTATAATTCACCCCTCCACTTT. This encodes CASNWNRDYNSPLHF.

The V and J genes are TRBV6-1 and TRBJ2-7; possible D gene TRBD2, 7 bases. Germline V lookup: CDR1 MNHNS, CDR2 SASEGT. V was trimmed by 1 base and J by 2 bases, leaving 12 bases between them. The CDR3 runs 15 residues. CDR3 region: CASSEGGGAAYEQYF. The CDR3 nucleotides are TGTGCCAGCAGTGAAGGGGGGGGCGCAGCCTACGAGCAGTACTTC.

Regarding this clone: The same CDR3 can be traced to other DNA sequences in this sample. The CDR3 DNA reads as TGCGCCAGCAGCTTGGGGGGGCCCAACACTGAAGCTTTCTTT. Protein sequence: CASSLGGPNTEAFF. The chain uses TRBV5-1 and TRBJ1-1, with a weak D call TRBD1 (6 bases). Per germline, CDR1 SGHRS and CDR2 YFSETQ. The V gene lost 0 bases and the J gene lost 2 bases, with 8 bases spanning the gap. The CDR3 sequence is 14 residues long.

The chain recombines TRBV11-2 with TRBJ1-6; D possibly corresponds to TRBD1 (6 bases). Germline V gene sequence: CDR1 SGHAT, CDR2 FQNNGV. The V and J ends lost 5 bases and 13 bases respectively, with 21 bases between them. The CDR3 contains 15 residues. The CDR3 DNA reads as TGTGCCAGCAGCCCCGGCCAGGGGCTGGTCTTGCCCCTCCACTTT. This gives the protein CASSPGQGLVLPLHF.

The gene calls are TRBV5-1 and TRBJ1-4, with 7 bases matching TRBD1. Germline CDR1 is SGHRS and CDR2 is YFSETQ. The junction had 4 bases not matched to a gene; V was cut back by 0 bases and J by 5 bases. The CDR3 covers 15 residues. Here the CDR3 reads CASSLGRGENEKLFF. CDR3 coding DNA: TGCGCCAGCAGCTTGGGCAGGGGGGAAAATGAAAAACTGTTTTTT.

The genes are TRBV18 and TRBJ2-5; possibly TRBD2 for D (6 bases). The CDR3 is 16 amino acids. The germline V gene has CDR1 KGHSH and CDR2 LQKENI. Deletions cut 0 bases from V and 5 bases from J, with 16 bases between. The CDR3 sequence: CASSPPAIGGMETQYF. CDR3 bases: TGTGCCAGCTCACCACCGGCGATCGGAGGGATGGAGACCCAGTACTTC.

The V call is TRBV6-2 or TRBV6-3, the J call TRBJ1-4; D gene uncertain. CDR3 length: 14 amino acids. Germline V gene lookup returns CDR1 MNHEY and CDR2 SVGEGT. Trimming removed 7 bases from V and 1 base from J, with 10 bases in between. This chain's CDR3 is CASTPGGTNEKLFF. The CDR3 DNA reads TGTGCCAGCACCCCCGGTGGAACTAATGAAAAACTGTTTTTT.

The chain is built from TRBV5-1 and TRBJ1-6, with 11 bases aligning to TRBD1. Trimming at V came to 1 base and at J to 8 bases, leaving 8 bases not matched to a gene. The CDR3 length is 17 residues. Germline assignment: CDR1 SGHRS and CDR2 YFSETQ. The CDR3 DNA follows: TGCGCCAGCAGCTTGAGCCCCCCGGGACAGGGGGATTCACCCCTCCACTTT. This gives the protein CASSLSPPGQGDSPLHF. Looking up the rest from reference TRBV5-1 and TRBJ1-6 gives the full variable domain: KAGVTQTPRYLIKTRGQQVTLSCSPISGHRSVSWYQQTPGQGLQFLFEYFSETQRNKGNFPGRFSGRQFSNSRSEMNVSTLELGDSALYLCASSLSPPGQGDSPLHFGNGTRLTVT.

In this sample, this clone turned up once. The chain carries TRBV15 and TRBJ1-1; no reliable D call. CDR1 is LNHNV and CDR2 is YYDKDF in the germline V gene (reference sequence). This CDR3 has 15 amino acids. Trimming took 1 base from V and 0 from J, leaving 9 bases between them. CDR3 sequence (DNA): TGTGCCACCAGCAGAGTCCGAGGGTTGAACACTGAAGCTTTCTTT. Translated: CATSRVRGLNTEAFF.

This clone was detected a few times. The chain combines TRBV19 with TRBJ1-2; 7 bases line up with TRBD1. Germline CDR1 LNHDA, CDR2 SQIVND (reference sequence). This CDR3 comprises 12 residues. V lost 6 bases to trimming and J lost 5 bases; unmatched junction nucleotides: 3. CDR3 residues: CASRGTAYGYTF. The CDR3 DNA sequence: TGTGCCAGTAGAGGGACAGCTTATGGCTACACCTTC.

As DNA, the CDR3 is TGTGCCAGCAGCAGACAGGGGAGAACTGAAGCTTTCTTT. Translated, it gives CASSRQGRTEAFF. The chain uses TRBV11-2 and TRBJ1-1; TRBD1 aligns across 8 bases. The V gene's germline CDR1 is SGHAT and CDR2 FQNNGV. The CDR3 contains 13 residues. Unmatched junction bases numbered 4, after V lost 5 bases and J lost 5 bases.

The gene calls are TRBV3-1 (or the pseudogene TRBV3-2) and TRBJ2-1; D may be TRBD2 (5 bases). The V gene lost 1 base and the J gene lost 5 bases, with 9 bases spanning the gap. Germline V gene data show CDR1 as LGHDT and CDR2 as YNNKEL (reference sequence). There are 14 residues in the CDR3. CDR3 in amino acids: CASSQGAANNEQFF. The CDR3, as DNA: TGTGCCAGCAGCCAAGGAGCGGCCAACAATGAGCAGTTCTTC.

The chain uses TRBV19 and TRBJ2-7, with D perhaps TRBD2 (6 bases). This CDR3 spans 15 amino acids. V dropped 2 bases and J dropped 4 bases, with 15 bases sitting between them. CDR1 and CDR2 from the germline V gene are LNHDA and SQIVND (reference sequence). CDR3 nucleotide sequence: TGTGCCAGTAGTATATCCGACCGTGGGGGGTACGAGCAGTACTTC. Translating gives CASSISDRGGYEQYF. Full variable domain (remainder filled in from reference TRBV19 and TRBJ2-7): DGGITQSPKYLFRKEGQNVTLSCEQNLNHDAMYWYRQDPGQGLRLIYYSQIVNDFQKGDIAEGYSVSREKKESFPLTVTSAQKNPTAFYLCASSISDRGGYEQYFGPGTRLTVT.

This chain connects TRBV30 to TRBJ1-4, with 9 bases fitting TRBD1. V lost 7 bases and J lost 8; bases outside the gene matches: 11. The CDR3 contains 14 residues. Per the germline V gene, CDR1 is GTSNPN and CDR2 is SVGIG (reference sequence). The DNA of the CDR3 is TGTGCCTCCGACAGGGGGGGCAAAGGAGAAAAACTGTTTTTT. This gives the protein CASDRGGKGEKLFF.

This clone was found a few times. V gene TRBV7-8 combines with J gene TRBJ2-7; 12 nucleotides align to TRBD2. The CDR3 runs 15 residues. The V segment lost 1 base and the J segment 6 bases; nucleotides outside the gene matches: 4. The germline V gene has CDR1 SGHVS and CDR2 FQNEAQ. The CDR3 DNA reads as TGTGCCAGCAGCTTAGGGACTAGCGGGGCCGGCGAGCAGTACTTC. It is translated as CASSLGTSGAGEQYF.

This rearrangement joins TRBV29-1 to TRBJ2-7; 9 bases line up with TRBD2. CDR3 length: 15 amino acids. V trimming: 1 base; J trimming: 2 bases; junction bases outside the gene matches: 6. Germline assignment: CDR1 SQVTM and CDR2 ANQGSEA. The CDR3 DNA reads as TGCAGCGTTGAAGCCCGACGCGGGGGGGCCTACGAGCAGTACTTC. This sequence encodes CSVEARRGGAYEQYF.